This paragraph reports one T cell receptor beta chain. This entry is derived from a study of blood T cell repertoires in COVID-19. Study background: Both acute and convalescent COVID-19 samples were obtained from the United States, Italy and Spain. T cells, B-cell-depleted T cells, or PBMCs provided the cDNA or gDNA that served as material.

V lost 4 bases, J lost 4 bases, and 13 bases stayed unmatched. Germline V gives CDR1 SGHRS, CDR2 YFSETQ. This CDR3 contains 17 residues. Sequenced by immunoSEQ multiplex PCR; TCRdb stores in-frame clones only, minus some. Of about 520,000 clones listed, over 75% are singletons. The chain employs TRBV5-1 and TRBJ2-2, with 7 bases identical to TRBD2. The source of this sequence is a human donor in a cohort sampled during active COVID-19. The sequencing input was peripheral blood. CDR3 sequence: CASSPFGGGRTTGELFF. In nucleotides, the CDR3 is TGCGCCAGCAGCCCCTTTGGGGGAGGGCGTACCACCGGGGAGCTGTTTTTT.